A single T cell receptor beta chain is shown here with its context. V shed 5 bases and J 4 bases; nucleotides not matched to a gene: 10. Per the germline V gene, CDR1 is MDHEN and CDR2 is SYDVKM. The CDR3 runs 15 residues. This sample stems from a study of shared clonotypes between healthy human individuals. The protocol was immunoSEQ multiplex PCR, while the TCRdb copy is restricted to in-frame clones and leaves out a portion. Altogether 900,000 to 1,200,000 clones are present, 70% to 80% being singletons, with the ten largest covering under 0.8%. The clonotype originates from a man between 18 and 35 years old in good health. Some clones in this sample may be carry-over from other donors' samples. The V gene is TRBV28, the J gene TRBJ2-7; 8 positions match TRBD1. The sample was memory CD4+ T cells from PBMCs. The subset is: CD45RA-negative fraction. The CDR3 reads CASSPRTGNNYEQYF. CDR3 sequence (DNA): TGTGCCAGCAGTCCCCGGACAGGGAATAATTACGAGCAGTACTTC.